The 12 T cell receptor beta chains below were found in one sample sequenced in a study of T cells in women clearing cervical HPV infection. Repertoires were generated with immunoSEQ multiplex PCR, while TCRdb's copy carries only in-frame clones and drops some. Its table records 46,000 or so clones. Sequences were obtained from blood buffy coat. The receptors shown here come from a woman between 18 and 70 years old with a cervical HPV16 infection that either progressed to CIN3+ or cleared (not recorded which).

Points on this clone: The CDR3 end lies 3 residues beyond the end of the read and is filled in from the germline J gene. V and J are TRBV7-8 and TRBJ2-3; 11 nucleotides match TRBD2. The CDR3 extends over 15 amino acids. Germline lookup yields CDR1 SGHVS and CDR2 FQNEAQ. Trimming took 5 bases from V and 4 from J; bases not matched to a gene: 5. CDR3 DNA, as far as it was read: TGTGCCAGCAGCAAAACTAGCGGGGGATCAGATACG. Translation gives CASSKTSGGSDT. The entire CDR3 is CASSKTSGGSDTQYF.

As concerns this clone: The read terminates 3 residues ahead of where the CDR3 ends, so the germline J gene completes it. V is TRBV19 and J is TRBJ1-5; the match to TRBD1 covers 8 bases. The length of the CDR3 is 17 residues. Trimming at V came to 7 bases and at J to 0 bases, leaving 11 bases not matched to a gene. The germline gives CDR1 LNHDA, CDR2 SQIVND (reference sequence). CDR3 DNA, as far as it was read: TGTGCCAGTAAAGGACAGGGCGAGGTCTATAGCAATCAGCCC. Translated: CASKGQGEVYSNQP. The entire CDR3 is CASKGQGEVYSNQPQHF.

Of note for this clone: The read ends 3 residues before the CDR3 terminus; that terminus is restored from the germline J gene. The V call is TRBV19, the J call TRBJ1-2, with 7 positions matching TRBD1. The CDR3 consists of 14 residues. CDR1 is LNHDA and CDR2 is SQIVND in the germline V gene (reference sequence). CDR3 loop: CASSLQGGGRGYTF. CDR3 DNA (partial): TGTGCCAGTAGTCTTCAGGGGGGCGGTAGAGGC.

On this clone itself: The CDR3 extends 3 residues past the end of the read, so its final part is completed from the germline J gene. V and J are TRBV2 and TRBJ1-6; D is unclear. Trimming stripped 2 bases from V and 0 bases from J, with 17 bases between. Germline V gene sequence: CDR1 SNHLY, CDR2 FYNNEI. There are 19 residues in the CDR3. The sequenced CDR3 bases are TGTGCCAGCAGTGAAATCTTTCCCGGTGTTGGCTCCTATAATTCACCC. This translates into CASSEIFPGVGSYNSP. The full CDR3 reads CASSEIFPGVGSYNSPLHF.

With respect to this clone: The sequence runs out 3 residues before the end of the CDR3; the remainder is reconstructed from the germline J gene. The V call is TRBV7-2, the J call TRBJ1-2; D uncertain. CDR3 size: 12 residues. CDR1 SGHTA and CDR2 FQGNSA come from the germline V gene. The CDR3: CASSPSNYDYTF. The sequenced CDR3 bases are TGTGCCAGCAGCCCCAGCAACTACGAC.

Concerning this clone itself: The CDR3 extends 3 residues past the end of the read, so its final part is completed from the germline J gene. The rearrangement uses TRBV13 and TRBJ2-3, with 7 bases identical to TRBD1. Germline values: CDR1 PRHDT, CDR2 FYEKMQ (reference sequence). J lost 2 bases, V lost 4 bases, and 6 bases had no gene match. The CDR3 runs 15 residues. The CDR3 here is CASSSTGLITDTQYF. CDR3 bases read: TGTGCCAGCAGCTCGACAGGGCTAATCACAGATACG.

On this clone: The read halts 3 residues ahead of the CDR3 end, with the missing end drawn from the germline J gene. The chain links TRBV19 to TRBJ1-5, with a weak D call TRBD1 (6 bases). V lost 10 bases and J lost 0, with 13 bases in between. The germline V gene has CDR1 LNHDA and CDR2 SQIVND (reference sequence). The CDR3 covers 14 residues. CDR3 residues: CAISLTGSNQPQHF. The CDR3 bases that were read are TGTGCCATTTCGTTGACAGGTAGCAATCAGCCC.

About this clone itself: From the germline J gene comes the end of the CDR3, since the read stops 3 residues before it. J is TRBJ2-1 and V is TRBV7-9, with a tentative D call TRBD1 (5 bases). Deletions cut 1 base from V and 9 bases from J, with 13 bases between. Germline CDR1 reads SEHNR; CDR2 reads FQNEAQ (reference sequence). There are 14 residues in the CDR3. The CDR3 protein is CASSLDPPGIEQFF. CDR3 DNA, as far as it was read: TGTGCCAGCAGCTTAGACCCCCCAGGGATTGAG.

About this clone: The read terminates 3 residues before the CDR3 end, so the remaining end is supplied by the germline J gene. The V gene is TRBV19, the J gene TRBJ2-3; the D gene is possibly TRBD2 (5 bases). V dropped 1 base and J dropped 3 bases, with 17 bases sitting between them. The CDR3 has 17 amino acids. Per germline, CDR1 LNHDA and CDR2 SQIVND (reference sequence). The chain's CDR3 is CASSIGVRGSVTDTQYF. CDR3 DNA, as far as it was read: TGTGCCAGTAGTATAGGGGTCCGCGGGTCGGTAACAGATACG.

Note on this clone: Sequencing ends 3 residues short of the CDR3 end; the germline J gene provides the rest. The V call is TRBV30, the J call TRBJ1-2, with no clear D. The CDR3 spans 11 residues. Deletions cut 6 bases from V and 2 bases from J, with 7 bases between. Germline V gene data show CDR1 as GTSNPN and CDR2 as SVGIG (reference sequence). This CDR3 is CACRHNYGYTF. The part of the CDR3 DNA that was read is TGTGCCTGCCGACACAACTATGGC.

Partial CDR3 DNA: TGTGCCAGCAGCTTAGGTACGGGGGGAGGGTATGAG. This gives the protein CASSLGTGGGYE. The entire CDR3 is CASSLGTGGGYEQFF. This rearrangement joins TRBV7-9 to TRBJ2-1; 7 bases agree with TRBD2. The CDR3 end falls 3 residues outside the read, so it is completed with the germline J gene. The germline gives CDR1 SEHNR, CDR2 FQNEAQ (reference sequence). With V trimmed by 1 base and J by 8 bases, 8 bases remained unmatched. CDR3 length: 15 residues.

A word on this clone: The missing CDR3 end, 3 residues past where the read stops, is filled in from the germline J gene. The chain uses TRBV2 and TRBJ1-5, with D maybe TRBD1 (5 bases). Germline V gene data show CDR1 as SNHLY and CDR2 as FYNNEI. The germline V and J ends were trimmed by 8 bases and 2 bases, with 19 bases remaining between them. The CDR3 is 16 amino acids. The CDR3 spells CASHDPGHCGNQPQHF. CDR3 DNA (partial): TGTGCCAGCCATGACCCAGGGCATTGTGGCAATCAGCCC.